This TCR beta chain comes out of a study of T cell changes during pregnancy in multiple sclerosis. The repertoire was sequenced with immunoSEQ multiplex PCR; TCRdb's copy has only in-frame clones and lacks some. Here the sample spans roughly 100,000 clones, around 92% being singletons. The CDR3 runs 14 residues. V was shortened by 5 bases and J by 7 bases, with 17 bases between the two germline ends. Per the germline V gene, CDR1 is LGHNA and CDR2 is YNFKEQ. This clonotype originated in a female donor in good health, enrolled as a control in a pregnancy study. The V call is TRBV4-2, the J call TRBJ1-2; maybe TRBD1 (6 bases). Sequenced here: peripheral blood, sampled after pregnancy. The CDR3 nucleotides read TGTGCCAGCAGCATCCTACAGGGTAACCTTGGCTACACCTTC. Protein product: CASSILQGNLGYTF.